Presented here are 23 T cell receptor beta chains from one specimen sequenced in a study of OX40 agonist ivuxolimab in advanced cancers. Here immunoSEQ multiplex PCR was the method, and the copy in TCRdb shows in-frame clones only, minus some. Here the sample spans 70,000 to 85,000 clones, 75% to 90% being singletons. This specimen was CD4+ or CD8+ T cells sorted from blood, taken in a trial of the OX40 agonist ivuxolimab. The receptors were gathered from an adult with an advanced solid tumor such as melanoma, head and neck, liver or kidney cancer.

The chain combines TRBV4-1 with TRBJ2-7; D may be TRBD2 (6 bases). Trimming removed 6 bases from V and 2 bases from J, with 14 bases in between. CDR3 length: 14 amino acids. The germline V gene has CDR1 MGHRA and CDR2 YSYEKL. The CDR3 DNA sequence: TGCGCCAGCAGTCCGGAGGGGCAGCCCTACGAGCAGTACTTC. Protein sequence: CASSPEGQPYEQYF.

The chain joins TRBV14 to TRBJ2-1; D is ambiguous. Looked up from germline, CDR1 is SGHDN and CDR2 is FVKESK. V was trimmed by 2 bases and J by 8 bases, leaving 16 bases between them. The CDR3 loop spans 15 amino acids. The CDR3 loop is CASSQKLGLADEQFF. CDR3 coding DNA: TGTGCCAGCAGCCAAAAGCTAGGGTTGGCCGATGAGCAGTTCTTC. Full variable domain (rest looked up from reference TRBV14 and TRBJ2-1): EAGVTQFPSHSVIEKGQTVTLRCDPISGHDNLYWYRRVMGKEIKFLLHFVKESKQDESGMPNNRFLAERTGGTYSTLKVQPAELEDSGVYFCASSQKLGLADEQFFGPGTRLTVL.

The gene calls are TRBV7-2 and TRBJ1-2; 7 positions match TRBD1. This CDR3 contains 13 residues. CDR1 and CDR2 (germline): SGHTA, FQGNSA. The V and J ends lost 0 bases and 7 bases, in that order; junction bases with no gene match: 2. DNA for the CDR3: TGTGCCAGCAGCTTAGCCCCAGGGGGTGGCTACACCTTC. Protein product: CASSLAPGGGYTF.

The chain has TRBV27 and TRBJ2-7; D ambiguous. Germline CDR1 is MNHEY and CDR2 is SMNVEV (reference sequence). CDR3 length: 15 residues. V lost 3 bases and J 4 bases, leaving 16 bases between the germline ends. CDR3: CASSFSGVPNYEQYF. The CDR3 region has the DNA TGTGCCAGCAGTTTTTCTGGGGTGCCGAATTACGAGCAGTACTTC.

This clone was seen only once. The V call is TRBV18, the J call TRBJ2-2, with TRBD2 as a possible D gene (7 bases). Germline V CDR1 and CDR2: KGHSH, LQKENI. The CDR3 has 15 amino acids. The V and J ends lost 3 bases and 5 bases respectively, with 13 bases between them. The CDR3 loop is CASSPPAGATGELFF. DNA of the CDR3: TGTGCCAGCTCACCCCCCGCGGGGGCGACCGGGGAGCTGTTTTTT.

CDR3 in DNA: TGTGCCTGGAGTGCCCCGATGGGGACTGAAGCTTTCTTT. Protein sequence: CAWSAPMGTEAFF. J is TRBJ1-1 and V is TRBV30; D is uncertain. V was clipped by 1 base and J by 5 bases, with 11 bases between them. There are 13 residues in the CDR3. Germline values: CDR1 GTSNPN, CDR2 SVGIG (reference sequence).

The genes are TRBV6-6 and TRBJ1-2; weak D call: TRBD1 (6 bases). V was shortened by 8 bases and J by 6 bases, with 13 bases between the two germline ends. CDR3 length equals 12 residues. CDR1 MNHNY and CDR2 SVGAGI come from the germline V gene (reference sequence). CDR3: CASLTGTDGYTF. CDR3 DNA: TGTGCCAGCCTAACAGGGACGGATGGCTACACCTTC.

This clone was counted between two and nine times. A read error may produce the germline difference seen at one junction end. The chain employs TRBV2 and TRBJ1-2, with 9 bases that match TRBD1. Germline V gene sequence: CDR1 SNHLY, CDR2 FYNNEI. There are 14 residues in the CDR3. The CDR3 region has the DNA TGTGCCAGCAGTGAGGGGACAGGGAGCCCCTATGGGTCCTTC. This codes for CASSEGTGSPYGSF.

This chain uses TRBV5-6 with TRBJ2-2, with 9 bases aligning to TRBD2. V lost 0 bases and J lost 2; bases outside the gene matches: 5. There are 17 residues in the CDR3. Per germline, CDR1 SGHDT and CDR2 YYEEEE. The CDR3 reads CASSLAGLAINTGELFF. As DNA, the CDR3 is TGTGCCAGCAGCTTGGCCGGACTAGCGATAAACACCGGGGAGCTGTTTTTT.

The chain employs TRBV7-6 and TRBJ2-7; TRBD1 matches at 7 bases. The germline V gene encodes CDR1 SGHVS and CDR2 FNYEAQ. The CDR3 totals 13 residues. Trimming removed 3 bases from V and 7 bases from J; junction bases left unmatched: 6. CDR3 sequence: CASSFSGTAEQYF. In DNA, the CDR3 is TGTGCCAGCAGCTTTTCCGGGACAGCAGAGCAGTACTTC.

Only one count was recorded for this clone. The chain carries TRBV6-5 and TRBJ2-2; D is perhaps TRBD1 (5 bases). In germline, CDR1 is MNHEY, CDR2 SVGAGI. CDR3 length: 16 residues. V dropped 0 bases and J dropped 3 bases, with 11 bases sitting between them. The CDR3 region is CASSYSDRWDTGELFF. The CDR3 nucleotides read TGTGCCAGCAGTTACTCCGACAGATGGGACACCGGGGAGCTGTTTTTT.

This chain connects TRBV29-1 to TRBJ2-1, with a tentative D call TRBD2 (6 bases). Trimming took 5 bases from V and 4 from J, leaving 15 bases between them. Germline loops: CDR1 SQVTM, CDR2 ANQGSEA. The CDR3 sequence is 14 residues long. This CDR3 reads CSVLAGSGYNEQFF. The CDR3 DNA is TGCAGCGTTCTCGCGGGATCCGGATACAATGAGCAGTTCTTC.

This chain joins TRBV4-1 and TRBJ1-5; possible D gene TRBD1, 6 bases. Germline CDR1 and CDR2: MGHRA and YSYEKL. The CDR3 is 15 residues long. Between the trimmed V and J ends, which lost 2 bases and 0 bases, there was a span of 8 bases. CDR3 sequence (DNA): TGCGCCAGCAGCCAACAGGGGTATAGCAATCAGCCCCAGCATTTT. Its protein is CASSQQGYSNQPQHF.

This clone was picked up a small number of times. The chain is built from TRBV7-9 and TRBJ1-1, with D uncertain. The length of the CDR3 is 12 residues. V lost 3 bases and J 3 bases, leaving 5 bases between the germline ends. The V gene's germline CDR1 is SEHNR and CDR2 FQNEAQ (reference sequence). CDR3 loop: CASSFSDTEAFF. Written as DNA, the CDR3 is TGTGCCAGCAGCTTCAGTGACACTGAAGCTTTCTTT.

The V and J genes are TRBV7-8 and TRBJ1-2; D remains unclear. Germline values: CDR1 SGHVS, CDR2 FQNEAQ. The CDR3 runs 12 residues. The V end lost 5 bases, the J end lost 6 bases, and 10 bases lay between the germline ends. CDR3 region: CASSTSGDGYTF. The CDR3 DNA is TGTGCCAGCAGCACCTCAGGAGATGGCTACACCTTC.

This rearrangement joins TRBV5-1 to TRBJ2-2; no definite D call. The CDR3 covers 14 residues. Trimming shortened V by 4 bases and J by 6 bases, and 13 bases separated the two germline ends. CDR1 is SGHRS, CDR2 YFSETQ, per germline. CDR3 in amino acids: CASSGVALSGELFF. In nucleotides, the CDR3 is TGCGCCAGCAGCGGAGTAGCCCTCTCCGGGGAGCTGTTTTTT.

The chain links TRBV6-1 to TRBJ1-1, with D unresolved. V gave up 6 bases and J gave up 0 bases, with 11 bases separating them. CDR1 MNHNS and CDR2 SASEGT come from the germline V gene. The CDR3 has 14 amino acids. Here the CDR3 reads CASRGPGMNTEAFF. The CDR3 coding sequence is TGTGCCAGCAGGGGTCCCGGGATGAACACTGAAGCTTTCTTT.

The chain couples TRBV6-1 to TRBJ1-5, with unresolved D. Germline V CDR1 and CDR2: MNHNS, SASEGT. The CDR3 totals 12 residues. V lost 3 bases and J 6 bases, leaving 6 bases between the germline ends. CDR3 region: CASSDWGQPQHF. The CDR3 nucleotides are TGTGCCAGCAGTGATTGGGGTCAGCCCCAGCATTTT.

The V gene is TRBV21-1, the J gene TRBJ1-3. TRBV21-1 has pseudogene status. This CDR3 region has 13 residues. The CDR3, as DNA: TGTGCCCGGCGGGCAGGGCCTGGAAACACCATATATTTT. It encodes CARRAGPGNTIYF.

This chain connects TRBV19 to TRBJ1-1; unclear D gene. The CDR3 extends over 15 amino acids. V dropped 1 base and J dropped 1 base, with 10 bases sitting between them. CDR1 is LNHDA and CDR2 is SQIVND in the germline V gene (reference sequence). As DNA, the CDR3 is TGTGCCAGTAGTATAGTCGCGCGGGGGAACACTGAAGCTTTCTTT. The encoded protein is CASSIVARGNTEAFF.

This chain uses TRBV19 with TRBJ2-5; D might be TRBD1 or TRBD2, each matching 6 bases. Germline V lookup: CDR1 LNHDA, CDR2 SQIVND (reference sequence). Trimming pared 2 bases from V and 2 bases from J, leaving 15 bases between. CDR3 size: 16 residues. The CDR3 spells CASSIRGAGSQETQYF. The CDR3 DNA reads as TGTGCCAGTAGTATAAGGGGGGCGGGAAGTCAAGAGACCCAGTACTTC.

V and J are TRBV12-5 and TRBJ2-6; D is uncertain. Trimming shortened V by 6 bases and J by 0 bases, and 6 bases separated the two germline ends. CDR1 LGHNT and CDR2 FRNRAP come from the germline V gene. This CDR3 spans 14 amino acids. In DNA form, the CDR3 reads TGTGCTAGTGGACAAAGCTCTGGGGCCAACGTCCTGACTTTC. It is translated as CASGQSSGANVLTF.

The chain is built from TRBV2 and TRBJ1-3; perhaps TRBD1 as D (5 bases). This CDR3 is built from 14 residues. V lost 7 bases to trimming and J lost 2 bases, with 12 bases between them. Germline loops: CDR1 SNHLY, CDR2 FYNNEI. The chain's CDR3 is CASITDSAGNTIYF. As DNA, the CDR3 is TGTGCCAGCATTACCGACAGTGCTGGAAACACCATATATTTT.